This T cell receptor beta chain was retrieved from a study of T cell responses to AZD1222 COVID-19 vaccine. The protocol was immunoSEQ multiplex PCR, while the TCRdb copy is restricted to in-frame clones and leaves out a portion. The repertoire holds about 130,000 clones, roughly nine tenths seen once, with approximately 6.8% in the top ten. About this clone itself: This CDR3 is also generated by other DNA sequences in the sample.

The sequencing here drew on peripheral blood, taken on day 0 of AZD1222 vaccination. This sequence was found in an adult in good health.

The CDR3 reads CASKGQAYEQYF. CDR3 sequence (DNA): TGTGCCAGCAAAGGCCAAGCCTACGAGCAGTACTTC. V gene TRBV2 combines with J gene TRBJ2-7; no clear D. V was cut by 7 bases and J by 2 bases, with 9 bases left in between. CDR1 is SNHLY, CDR2 FYNNEI, per germline. The CDR3 contains 12 residues.